Included here is one T cell receptor (beta chain) sequence, with context. The antigen is not known. This entry is derived from a study of cytomegalovirus exposure and HLA in healthy donors. While unrecorded immune exposures were likely, the donors were nominally healthy when sampled. Notes on the study in general: Common viral pathogens seemed, in a later analysis, to connect with several of the most significant clusters.

The CDR3 is 16 amino acids. Germline-derived CDR1 and CDR2 are LGHNA and YNFKEQ. Unmatched junction bases numbered 4, after V lost 0 bases and J lost 9 bases. The primer mix had 60 Vbeta and 13 Jbeta primers. Clones were sequenced by immunoSEQ multiplex PCR, and TCRdb holds only the in-frame ones, with some missing. The sample has about 85,000 clones, about 80% seen once. The rearrangement links TRBV4-2 to TRBJ2-1; the match to TRBD2 covers 14 bases. This clonotype was sampled from a man in his fifties or sixties in good health and CMV-seropositive. Source material: PBMCs. CDR3 loop: CASSQEFGTSGGEQFF. The CDR3 DNA reads TGTGCCAGCAGCCAAGAATTCGGGACTAGCGGGGGTGAGCAGTTCTTC.